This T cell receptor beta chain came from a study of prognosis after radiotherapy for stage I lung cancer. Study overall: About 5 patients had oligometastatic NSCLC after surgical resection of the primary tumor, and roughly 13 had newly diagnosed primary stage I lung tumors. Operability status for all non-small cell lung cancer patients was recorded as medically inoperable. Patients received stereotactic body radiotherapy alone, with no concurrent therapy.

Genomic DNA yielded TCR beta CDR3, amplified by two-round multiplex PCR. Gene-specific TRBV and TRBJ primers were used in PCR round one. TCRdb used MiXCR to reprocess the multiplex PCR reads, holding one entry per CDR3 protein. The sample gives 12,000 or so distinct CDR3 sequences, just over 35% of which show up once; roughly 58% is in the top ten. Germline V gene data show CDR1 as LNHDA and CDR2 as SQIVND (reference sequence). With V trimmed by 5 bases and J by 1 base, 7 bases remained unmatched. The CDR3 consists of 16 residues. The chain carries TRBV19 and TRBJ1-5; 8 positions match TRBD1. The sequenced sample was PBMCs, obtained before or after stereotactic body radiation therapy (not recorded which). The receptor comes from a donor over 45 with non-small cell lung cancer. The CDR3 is CASSLQGGGSNQPQHF. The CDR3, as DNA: TGTGCCAGTAGTTTACAGGGGGGGGGAAGCAATCAGCCCCAGCATTTT.